This is a list of T cell receptor beta chains from one sample in a study of shared clonotypes between healthy human individuals. Repertoires were generated with immunoSEQ multiplex PCR, while TCRdb's copy carries only in-frame clones and drops some. The sample lists about 1.9 million clones, roughly 93% occurring once. The sample was naive CD8+ T cells from PBMCs. The receptor source for this set is a man between 18 and 35 years old in good health. Some clones in this sample may be carry-over from other donors' samples. CDR3s include the opening cysteine and the closing phenylalanine or tryptophan.

J gene,V gene,CDR3 protein
TRBJ1-2,TRBV6-1,CASIDGRGHFGYTF
TRBJ1-1,TRBV6-6,CAISGTGLYAFF
TRBJ1-1,TRBV5-6,CASSLYSGGDEAFF
TRBJ1-1,TRBV28,CASSLTIQTAVNTEAFF
TRBJ2-2,TRBV19,CASSLRDLSNTGELFF
TRBJ2-7,TRBV7-3,CASSLNGLADEQYF
TRBJ2-1,TRBV28,CASSWTLKIGDEQFF
TRBJ2-1,TRBV5-6,CASSLASLANEQFF
TRBJ2-7,TRBV6-1,CASSEAGGYYEQYF
TRBJ1-5,TRBV27,CASSLRDGRAPQHF
TRBJ1-1,TRBV27,CASSLSGLWNIEAFF
TRBJ2-1,TRBV7-9,CASSLSSGRAFFVFNEQFF
TRBJ2-7,TRBV6-6,CASVPGPLDEQYF
TRBJ2-7,TRBV18,CASSPGGEQYF
TRBJ1-1,TRBV4-3,CASSQGLRKGQINTEAFF
TRBJ2-7,TRBV6-5,CASSSRSPRYEQYF
TRBJ2-7,TRBV10-3,CAIGAGGVEQYF
TRBJ2-1,TRBV27,CASSLSSPPAVEQFF
TRBJ2-2,TRBV19,CASSPRDPTFDGELFF
TRBJ1-2,TRBV6-5,CATLAGSLYGYTF
TRBJ2-3,TRBV28,CASSLAYHSDTQYF
TRBJ2-1,TRBV18,CASSHTRDLYNEQFF
TRBJ1-4,TRBV7-2,CASSPPGGREKLFF
TRBJ1-2,TRBV7-9,CASSLARDGYTF
TRBJ2-1,TRBV27,CASSARTSGLDEQFF
TRBJ2-6,TRBV27,CASSSLLGPLSGANVLTF
TRBJ2-7,TRBV5-1,CASSFDDRASYEQYF
TRBJ2-7,TRBV27,CASSLIGVSAYEQYF
TRBJ2-1,TRBV28,CASSLYRDYEDNEQFF
TRBJ2-7,TRBV4-1,CASSQDLIGEQYF
TRBJ1-1,TRBV19,CASSVGQGVFPNTEAFF
TRBJ2-7,TRBV9,CASSTRAGGLYEQYF
TRBJ2-7,TRBV21-1,CASSTQIGTSVYEQYF
TRBJ2-3,TRBV2,CASSEDGQGTSTDTQYF
TRBJ1-2,TRBV5-1,CASSLRTGNYGYTF
TRBJ1-5,TRBV15,CATSTIGNQPQHF
NA,TRBV5-6,CASSLWAETAEQYF
TRBJ1-2,TRBV27,CASSPQGPYGYTF
TRBJ2-7,TRBV28,CASSSPPSGTGYEQYF
TRBJ1-1,TRBV2,CASSLGHAETSEAFF
TRBJ2-1,TRBV5-1,CASSLAGSSGISYNEQFF
TRBJ2-7,TRBV14,CASSPITGYEQYF
TRBJ2-7,TRBV27,CASSLLPQSYEQYF
TRBJ2-7,TRBV6-1,CASSEASGGRLVSYEQYF
TRBJ2-7,TRBV28,CASSLLGGAYEQYF
TRBJ2-7,TRBV7-2,CASSQGQSYEQYF
TRBJ1-2,TRBV7-9,CASSPGGGYPYGYTF
TRBJ1-1,TRBV30,CAWTGLGNTEAFF
TRBJ2-6,TRBV28,CASSRNRGAGANVLTF
TRBJ2-5,TRBV10-3,CAIMSQCVIQETQYF
TRBJ2-2,TRBV27,CASSLVAGELFF
TRBJ2-5,TRBV9,CASSATTVLRQETQYF
TRBJ2-1,TRBV19,CASSIVAENEQFF
TRBJ2-1,TRBV13,CASRMGLAGGHEQFF
TRBJ2-7,TRBV4-3,CASSQDSSREQYF
TRBJ2-7,TRBV12-2,CLQLAGGEQYF
TRBJ2-7,TRBV14,CASSQAVGEVPYEQYF
TRBJ1-2,TRBV9,CASSPLTENYGYTF